What follows are 3 T cell receptor beta chains derived from one specimen sequenced in a study of cytomegalovirus exposure and HLA in healthy donors (dated by TCRdb to the late 2010s). Library method: the immunoSEQ multiplex PCR assay. For the multiplex PCR, a mixture combining 60 forward primers for TCR Vbeta segments and 13 reverse primers for TCR Jbeta segments was used. TCRdb re-hosts the immuneACCESS table, in-frame sequences only. Its copies lack some clones; in the studies checked, an unresolved V gene accounts for under half of them, and the cause for the rest is not known. Counted in this sample were approximately 160,000 clones; approximately 80% of them appeared once. The top ten hold under 6% of the sample. The sequenced sample consisted of PBMCs. The source is a woman between 50 and 59 years old in good health and CMV-seropositive.

In its sample, this clone was seen a few times. V usage is TRBV7-9 and J usage is TRBJ1-4; D possibly corresponds to TRBD1 (5 bases). Germline V lookup: CDR1 SEHNR, CDR2 FQNEAQ (reference sequence). V gave up 5 bases and J gave up 6 bases, with 16 bases separating them. The length of the CDR3 is 15 residues. This CDR3 is CASSRMDGRDEKLFF. Here the CDR3 DNA reads TGTGCCAGCAGCAGAATGGACGGCAGGGATGAAAAACTGTTTTTT.

With respect to this clone: A junction boundary mismatches the germline segment, possibly from a read error. The chain joins TRBV7-9 to TRBJ2-6, with 9 bases matching TRBD1. Germline-derived CDR1 and CDR2 are SEHNR and FQNEAQ (reference sequence). The CDR3 consists of 16 residues. The CDR3 spells CSSSPQGAQGANVLTF. The CDR3 DNA is TGTTCCAGCAGCCCACAGGGGGCGCAAGGGGCCAACGTCCTGACTTTC.

The V gene is TRBV5-4, the J gene TRBJ1-1, with 7 bases aligning to TRBD1. CDR3 length: 15 residues. The germline gives CDR1 SGHNT, CDR2 YYREEE (reference sequence). V lost 4 bases to trimming and J lost 1 base; unmatched junction nucleotides: 7. CDR3 coding DNA: TGTGCCAGCAGCAAAAACCAGGGGGGGAACACTGAAGCTTTCTTT. Its protein product is CASSKNQGGNTEAFF.